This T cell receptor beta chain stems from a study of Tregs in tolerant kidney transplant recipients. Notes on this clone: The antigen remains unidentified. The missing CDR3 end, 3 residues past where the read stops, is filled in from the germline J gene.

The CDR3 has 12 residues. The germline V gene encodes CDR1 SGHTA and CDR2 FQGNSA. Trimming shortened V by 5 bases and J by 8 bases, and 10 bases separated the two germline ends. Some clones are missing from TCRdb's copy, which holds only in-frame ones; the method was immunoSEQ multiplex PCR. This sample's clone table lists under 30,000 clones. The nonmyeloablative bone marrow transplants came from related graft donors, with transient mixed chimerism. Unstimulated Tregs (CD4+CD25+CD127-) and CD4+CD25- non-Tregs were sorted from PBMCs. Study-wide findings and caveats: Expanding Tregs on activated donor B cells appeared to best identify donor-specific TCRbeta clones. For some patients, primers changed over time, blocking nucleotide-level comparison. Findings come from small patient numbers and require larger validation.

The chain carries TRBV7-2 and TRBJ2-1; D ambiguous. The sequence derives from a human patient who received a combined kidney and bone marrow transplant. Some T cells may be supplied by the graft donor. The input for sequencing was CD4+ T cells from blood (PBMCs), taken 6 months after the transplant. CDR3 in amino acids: CASSLLSDEQFF. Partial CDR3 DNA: TGTGCCAGCAGCCTCCTGTCCGATGAG. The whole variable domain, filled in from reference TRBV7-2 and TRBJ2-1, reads GAGVSQSPSNKVTEKGKDVELRCDPISGHTALYWYRQSLGQGLEFLIYFQGNSAPDKSGLPSDRFSAERTGGSVSTLTIQRTQQEDSAVYLCASSLLSDEQFFGPGTRLTVL.